A selection of T cell receptor beta chains follows, all from one sample in a study of blood T cell repertoires in COVID-19. The assay was immunoSEQ multiplex PCR, and TCRdb's table has in-frame clones only and misses some. Seen here are 180,000 or so clones, over 75% observed once, and the top ten hold approximately 11%. The sample taken for sequencing was PBMCs or T cells enriched from blood (not recorded which). All receptors derive from a man aged 50 to 60 who had recovered from COVID-19. Both conserved end residues are part of each CDR3. A D gene is named only where the DNA matches it firmly. Size is omitted from some rows. Given values are once, few, many or a class for expanded clones.

d_call: .; v_call: TRBV3-1/TRBV3-2; j_call: TRBJ2-7; clone_size: .; cdr3_aa: CASSLGTVSHYEQYF; cdr3_nt: TGTGCCAGCAGCCTCGGGACTGTCTCTCACTACGAGCAGTACTTC
d_call: .; v_call: TRBV19; j_call: TRBJ1-1; clone_size: .; cdr3_aa: CASTSGYPMNTEAFF; cdr3_nt: TGTGCCAGTACCTCAGGGTACCCTATGAACACTGAAGCTTTCTTT
d_call: TRBD1; v_call: TRBV29-1; j_call: TRBJ1-1; clone_size: .; cdr3_aa: CSATGGSGTEAFF; cdr3_nt: TGCAGCGCTACAGGGGGCTCGGGCACTGAAGCTTTCTTT
d_call: TRBD1; v_call: TRBV30; j_call: TRBJ1-6; clone_size: .; cdr3_aa: CAWSGKGTGNSPLHF; cdr3_nt: TGTGCCTGGAGTGGTAAGGGGACAGGGAATTCACCCCTCCACTTT
d_call: .; v_call: TRBV5-4; j_call: TRBJ2-1; clone_size: .; cdr3_aa: CASSLVRDKLNNEQFF; cdr3_nt: TGTGCCAGCAGCTTGGTGAGGGACAAACTCAACAATGAGCAGTTCTTC
d_call: .; v_call: TRBV6-5; j_call: TRBJ1-2; clone_size: .; cdr3_aa: CASSYQGGANYGYTF; cdr3_nt: TGTGCCAGCAGTTATCAGGGTGGGGCTAACTATGGCTACACCTTC
d_call: .; v_call: TRBV10-3; j_call: TRBJ1-1; clone_size: .; cdr3_aa: CAISKTNLNTEAFF; cdr3_nt: TGTGCCATCAGTAAGACAAACCTGAACACTGAAGCTTTCTTT
d_call: TRBD1; v_call: TRBV5-1; j_call: TRBJ1-2; clone_size: .; cdr3_aa: CASSRQGAGEGYTF; cdr3_nt: TGCGCCAGCAGCCGACAGGGGGCGGGTGAAGGCTACACCTTC
d_call: .; v_call: TRBV24-1; j_call: TRBJ1-2; clone_size: .; cdr3_aa: CATSEKGADSGYTF; cdr3_nt: TGTGCCACCAGTGAGAAAGGGGCAGATAGCGGCTACACCTTC
d_call: .; v_call: TRBV28; j_call: TRBJ2-7; clone_size: .; cdr3_aa: CASSWQYEQYF; cdr3_nt: TGTGCCAGCAGTTGGCAGTACGAGCAGTACTTC
d_call: .; v_call: TRBV4-2; j_call: TRBJ1-2; clone_size: .; cdr3_aa: CASSQVEQGSYGYTF; cdr3_nt: TGTGCCAGCAGCCAAGTTGAACAGGGTTCGTATGGCTACACCTTC
d_call: TRBD1; v_call: TRBV4-1; j_call: TRBJ1-2; clone_size: .; cdr3_aa: CASSQETGADYGYTF; cdr3_nt: TGCGCCAGCAGCCAAGAGACAGGGGCGGACTATGGCTACACCTTC
d_call: TRBD1; v_call: TRBV7-2; j_call: TRBJ2-5; clone_size: .; cdr3_aa: CASSVDRVETTQYF; cdr3_nt: TGTGCCAGCAGCGTGGACAGGGTCGAGACGACCCAGTACTTC
d_call: .; v_call: TRBV10-3; j_call: TRBJ1-1; clone_size: .; cdr3_aa: CAISESGGRRGTEAFF; cdr3_nt: TGTGCCATCAGTGAGTCCGGGGGCCGGCGGGGGACTGAAGCTTTCTTT
d_call: .; v_call: TRBV2; j_call: TRBJ2-5; clone_size: .; cdr3_aa: CASSPQRGSLQETQYF; cdr3_nt: TGTGCCAGCAGCCCTCAGAGAGGCAGTCTTCAAGAGACCCAGTACTTC
d_call: .; v_call: TRBV10-2; j_call: TRBJ1-1; clone_size: few; cdr3_aa: CASSERGPRTEAFF; cdr3_nt: TGCGCCAGCAGTGAGAGGGGTCCCAGGACTGAAGCTTTCTTT
d_call: .; v_call: TRBV18; j_call: TRBJ1-4; clone_size: .; cdr3_aa: CASSPETREKLFF; cdr3_nt: TGTGCCAGCTCACCAGAAACACGTGAAAAACTGTTTTTT
d_call: TRBD1; v_call: TRBV4-1; j_call: TRBJ1-1; clone_size: .; cdr3_aa: CASSQSTGDSTSMNTEAFF; cdr3_nt: TGCGCCAGCAGCCAGAGCACAGGGGACTCAACGTCAATGAACACTGAAGCTTTCTTT
d_call: TRBD1; v_call: TRBV9; j_call: TRBJ1-5; clone_size: .; cdr3_aa: CASSVGTGGQPQHF; cdr3_nt: TGTGCCAGCAGCGTGGGGACAGGCGGCCAGCCCCAGCATTTT
d_call: TRBD2; v_call: TRBV28; j_call: TRBJ2-5; clone_size: .; cdr3_aa: CASSSPRAGAETQYF; cdr3_nt: TGTGCCAGCAGTTCCCCTCGAGCGGGGGCAGAGACCCAGTACTTC
d_call: .; v_call: TRBV19; j_call: TRBJ1-5; clone_size: .; cdr3_aa: CASSISSVSATRGNQPQHF; cdr3_nt: TGTGCCAGTAGTATAAGTAGTGTTAGCGCCACCAGAGGCAATCAGCCCCAGCATTTT
d_call: .; v_call: TRBV19; j_call: TRBJ1-4; clone_size: once; cdr3_aa: CASKGGPGEKLFF; cdr3_nt: TGTGCCAGTAAAGGGGGACCGGGGGAAAAACTGTTTTTT
d_call: .; v_call: TRBV7-6; j_call: TRBJ2-1; clone_size: .; cdr3_aa: CASSLARAAEQFF; cdr3_nt: TGTGCCAGCAGCTTAGCGAGGGCGGCCGAGCAGTTCTTC
d_call: .; v_call: TRBV6-1; j_call: TRBJ2-7; clone_size: .; cdr3_aa: CASSEARGTRSYEQYF; cdr3_nt: TGTGCCAGCAGTGAAGCGCGGGGGACAAGATCCTACGAGCAGTACTTC